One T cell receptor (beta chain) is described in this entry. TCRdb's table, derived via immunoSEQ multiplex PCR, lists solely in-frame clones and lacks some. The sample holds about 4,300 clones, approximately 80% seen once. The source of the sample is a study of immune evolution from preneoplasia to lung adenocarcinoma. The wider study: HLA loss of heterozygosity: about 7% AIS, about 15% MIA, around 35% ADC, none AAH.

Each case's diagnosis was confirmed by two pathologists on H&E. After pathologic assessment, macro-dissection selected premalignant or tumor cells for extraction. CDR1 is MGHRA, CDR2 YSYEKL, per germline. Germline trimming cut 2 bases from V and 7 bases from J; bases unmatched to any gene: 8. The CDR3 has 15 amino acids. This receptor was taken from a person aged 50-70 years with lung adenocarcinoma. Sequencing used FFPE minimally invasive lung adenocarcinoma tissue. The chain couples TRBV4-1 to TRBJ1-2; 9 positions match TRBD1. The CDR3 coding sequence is TGCGCCAGCAGCCAAAAGGTACAGGGGGCTAGTGGCTACACCTTC. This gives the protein CASSQKVQGASGYTF.